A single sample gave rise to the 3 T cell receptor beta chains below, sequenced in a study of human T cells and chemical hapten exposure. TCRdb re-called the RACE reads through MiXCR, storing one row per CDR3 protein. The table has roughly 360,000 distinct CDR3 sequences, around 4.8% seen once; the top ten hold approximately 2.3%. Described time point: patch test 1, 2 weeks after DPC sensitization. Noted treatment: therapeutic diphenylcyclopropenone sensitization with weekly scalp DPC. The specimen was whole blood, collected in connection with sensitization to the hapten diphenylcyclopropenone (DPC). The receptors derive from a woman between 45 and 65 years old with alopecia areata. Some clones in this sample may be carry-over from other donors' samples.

The CDR3 DNA reads as TGTGCCTGGAGTGTACCAGGGGGCGGCTATGGCTACACCTTC. It translates to CAWSVPGGGYGYTF. This chain connects TRBV30 to TRBJ1-2, with 8 bases fitting TRBD1. The trim removed 0 bases at V and 4 bases at J, leaving 4 bases unmatched. CDR3 length: 14 residues. CDR1 is GTSNPN and CDR2 is SVGIG in the germline V gene (reference sequence).

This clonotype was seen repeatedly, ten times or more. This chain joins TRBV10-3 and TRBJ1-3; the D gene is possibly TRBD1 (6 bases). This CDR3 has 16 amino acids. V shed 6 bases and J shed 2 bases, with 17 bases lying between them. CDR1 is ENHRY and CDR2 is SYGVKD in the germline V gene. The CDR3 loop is CAIRNQFDRPGNTIYF. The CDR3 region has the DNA TGTGCCATCAGGAATCAGTTCGACAGGCCTGGAAACACCATATATTTT.

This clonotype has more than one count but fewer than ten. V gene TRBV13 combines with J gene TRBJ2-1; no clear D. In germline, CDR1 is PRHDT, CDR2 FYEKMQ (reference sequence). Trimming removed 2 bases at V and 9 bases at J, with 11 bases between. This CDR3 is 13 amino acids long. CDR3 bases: TGTGCCAGCAGCTTAACCGTCCTGGGTGAGCAGTTCTTC. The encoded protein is CASSLTVLGEQFF.